This TCR beta chain emerged from a study of T-cell reconstitution after alpha-beta-depleted transplantation in children. Broader study findings: There were some patients whose high TCRbeta diversity at day 60 came from surviving recipient T cells and thymic progenitors. There were reportedly several hundred expanded graft clones from which alpha-beta T cells came about two months after transplant. The authors attributed T-cell counts and diversity one year after transplant mostly to newly produced T cells.

CDR3 size: 14 residues. The V gene lost 2 bases and the J gene lost 3 bases, with 10 bases spanning the gap. Germline V gene lookup returns CDR1 KGHSH and CDR2 LQKENI. At least ten counts were recorded for this clonotype. Antigen: not known. Unique molecular identifiers were used to barcode this TCRbeta library. TCRdb re-called the PCR reads with MiXCR, one entry per CDR3 protein. In the table there are 330,000 or so distinct CDR3 sequences, over 9% of which are singletons. The sample was PBMCs, taken before TCRalphabeta/CD19-depleted stem cell transplant. The rearrangement uses TRBV18 and TRBJ1-2; D perhaps matches TRBD1 (6 bases). This TCR was sampled from a boy under two years old with acute myeloid leukemia, due to receive a stem cell transplant. The CDR3 spells CASSPSAGDYGYTF. The CDR3 nucleotides are TGTGCCAGCTCACCAAGTGCAGGGGACTATGGCTACACCTTC.